In this sample, the clone carrying this TCR beta chain turned up many times. Antigen unknown. This entry is derived from a study of T cell repertoires in cytomegalovirus infection. This CDR3 comprises 15 residues. V lost 6 bases to trimming and J lost 4 bases; unmatched junction nucleotides: 7. The germline V gene encodes CDR1 MDHEN and CDR2 SYDVKM. Whole-study findings and limits: HLA-C-restricted CMV clonotypes gave the most frequent clonotype in two of eight donors.

Using its own MiXCR run on the reads, TCRdb lists one record per CDR3 protein. The table has about 460,000 distinct CDR3 sequences, around 11% seen once; the top ten hold 10%. This sequence was found in a human donor in good health (CMV status not recorded). Some clones in this sample may be carry-over from other donors' samples. This chain uses TRBV28 with TRBJ2-1, with 9 bases aligning to TRBD2. Sequences were obtained from PBMCs. The CDR3 sequence is CASRRGGGLYNEQFF. The CDR3 DNA reads as TGTGCCAGCAGGCGCGGGGGGGGCCTTTACAATGAGCAGTTCTTC.